This is a list of T cell receptor beta chains from one sample in a study of cytomegalovirus exposure and HLA in healthy donors. The data were produced by immunoSEQ multiplex PCR, yet TCRdb's version contains in-frame clones alone and is incomplete. The sample shows about 130,000 clones, 75% to 90% of them seen only once. Sample: PBMCs. All receptors derive from a woman younger than 30 in good health and CMV-seronegative. The CDR3 runs from the conserved cysteine through the conserved F or W.

>TRBV19|TRBJ2-5
CASSMIAGEGETQYF
>TRBV6-1|TRBJ1-5
CASSVDRDNQPQHF
>TRBV11-3|TRBJ2-1
CASSLEVGNSGYNEQFF
>TRBV10-1|TRBJ2-7
CASSESGDRSYEQYF
>TRBV18|TRBJ1-3
CASSAVSTSGNTIYF
>TRBV2|TRBJ2-1
CASSEGNSGSPWNEQFF
>TRBV21-1|TRBJ2-7
CASSKEENAYF
>TRBV5-5|TRBJ2-7
CASSLRALAGVAYEQYF
>TRBV28|TRBJ2-7
CASSSSTSGSYYEQYF
>TRBV5-1|TRBJ2-7
CASSLAGQGAREQYF
>TRBV7-2|TRBJ2-7
CASSLAGGPYEQYF
>TRBV11-3|TRBJ2-1
CASSSGLAGGPSSSYNEQFF
>TRBV6-5|TRBJ2-7
CASSGTGGQYF
>TRBV27|TRBJ1-4
CASRDRAGPNEKLFF
>TRBV11-3|TRBJ2-2
CASSLELRLAPYNTGELFF
>TRBV15|TRBJ2-7
CATSRDIRTNIRRPSDEQYF
>TRBV27|TRBJ2-2
CASSSEPNTGELFF
>TRBV10-1|TRBJ2-7
CASSDGGGVTYEQYF
>TRBV11-2|TRBJ1-4
CASSFGRRGAEKLFF
>TRBV28|TRBJ2-1
CASTQAGVGYNEQFF
>TRBV9|TRBJ2-4
CASSVSGETKNIQYF
>TRBV29-1|TRBJ2-7
CSVEWGGMGTYEQYF
>TRBV27|TRBJ2-1
CASSPGTSSYNEQFF
>TRBV10-1|TRBJ2-7
CASSESTGLAGGEQYF
>TRBV27|TRBJ2-7
CASRQGAEQYF
>TRBV2|TRBJ1-4
CASNRLVGEKLFF
>TRBV6-4|TRBJ2-5
CASSDRTSGRNARCQETQYF